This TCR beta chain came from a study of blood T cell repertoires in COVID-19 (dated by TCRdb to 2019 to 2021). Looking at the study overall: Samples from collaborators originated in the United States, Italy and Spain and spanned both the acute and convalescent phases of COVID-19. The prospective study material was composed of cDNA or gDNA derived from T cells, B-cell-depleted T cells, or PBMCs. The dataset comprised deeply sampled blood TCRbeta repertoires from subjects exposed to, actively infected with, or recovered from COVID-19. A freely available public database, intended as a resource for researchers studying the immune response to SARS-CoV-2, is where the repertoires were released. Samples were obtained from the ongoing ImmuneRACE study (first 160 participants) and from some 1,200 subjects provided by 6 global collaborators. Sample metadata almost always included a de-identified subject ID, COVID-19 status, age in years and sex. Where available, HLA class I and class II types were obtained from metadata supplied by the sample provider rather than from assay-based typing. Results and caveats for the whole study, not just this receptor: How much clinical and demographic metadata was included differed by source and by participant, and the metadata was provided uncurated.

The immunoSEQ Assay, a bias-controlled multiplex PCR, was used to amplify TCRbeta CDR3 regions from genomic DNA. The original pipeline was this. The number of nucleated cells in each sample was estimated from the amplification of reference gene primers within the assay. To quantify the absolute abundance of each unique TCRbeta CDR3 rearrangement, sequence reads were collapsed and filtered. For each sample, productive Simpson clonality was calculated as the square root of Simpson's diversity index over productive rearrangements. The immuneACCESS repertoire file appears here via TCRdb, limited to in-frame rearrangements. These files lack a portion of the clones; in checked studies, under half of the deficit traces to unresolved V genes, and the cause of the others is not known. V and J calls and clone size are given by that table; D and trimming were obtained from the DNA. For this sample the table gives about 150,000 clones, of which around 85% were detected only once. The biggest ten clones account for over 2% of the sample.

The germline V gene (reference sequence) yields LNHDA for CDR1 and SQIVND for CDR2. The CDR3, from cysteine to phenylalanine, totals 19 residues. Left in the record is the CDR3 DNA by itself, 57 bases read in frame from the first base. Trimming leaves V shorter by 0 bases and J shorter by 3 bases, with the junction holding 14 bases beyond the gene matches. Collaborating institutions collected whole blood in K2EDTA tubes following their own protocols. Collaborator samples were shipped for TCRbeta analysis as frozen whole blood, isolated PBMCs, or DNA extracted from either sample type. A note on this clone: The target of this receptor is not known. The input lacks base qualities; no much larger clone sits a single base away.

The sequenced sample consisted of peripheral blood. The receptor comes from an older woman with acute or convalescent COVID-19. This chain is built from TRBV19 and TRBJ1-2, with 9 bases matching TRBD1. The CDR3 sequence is CASSIEGHTGGVSYYGYTF. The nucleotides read TGTGCCAGTAGTATAGAAGGACATACAGGGGGCGTGAGTTACTATGGCTACACCTTC.